These T cell receptor beta chains were read from a single sample in a study of T-cell memory formation after mild COVID-19. MiXCR was run by TCRdb on the 5' RACE reads, yielding one entry per CDR3 protein. The sample has around 180,000 distinct CDR3 sequences; under 20% are singletons. Sequencing input: PBMCs or a T cell subset sorted from them (not recorded which). These receptors all stem from a man aged 18 to 29 who had mild COVID-19 (a few samples of this study predate the infection). Cell type and time point are not known. Both conserved end residues are part of each CDR3. D genes are given only for firm matches. A clone size is listed for some rows: how often the clone was seen (once, few, many), or a class if it is expanded.

size | J | V | D | DNA | CDR3
. | TRBJ2-1 | TRBV11-3 | . | TGTGCCAGCAGCTTAGAGGAATACAATGAGCAGTTCTTC | CASSLEEYNEQFF
. | TRBJ2-3 | TRBV9 | TRBD2 | TGTGCCAGCAGCGGGCTGGGACTAGCACAAGATACGCAGTATTTT | CASSGLGLAQDTQYF
many | TRBJ1-5 | TRBV7-2 | TRBD1 | TGTGCCAGCAGCCGTGACAGGGGTTATCAGCCCCAGCATTTT | CASSRDRGYQPQHF
few | TRBJ2-1 | TRBV12-3/TRBV12-4 | TRBD2 | TGTGCCAGCAGTTTAAGGGCTAGCGGGGGGGGTGAGCAGTTCTTC | CASSLRASGGGEQFF
. | TRBJ1-1 | TRBV25-1 | . | TGTGCCAGCCTTCCCTCGACGGGGAGCGGCACTGAAGCTTTCTTT | CASLPSTGSGTEAFF
few | TRBJ2-4 | TRBV9 | . | TGTGCCAGCAGCGCACTGACCGGTGGGATGAACATTCAGTACTTC | CASSALTGGMNIQYF
. | TRBJ1-3 | TRBV5-1 | . | TGCGCCAGCAGCTTCGGAGGCTCCGACTCTGGAAACACCATATATTTT | CASSFGGSDSGNTIYF
. | TRBJ2-2 | TRBV7-3 | . | TGTGCCAGCAGCTATCAAGGGACCCCGGTTGGGGAGCTGTTTTTT | CASSYQGTPVGELFF
. | TRBJ1-1 | TRBV7-8 | . | TGTGCCAGCAGCTTAGCGCGACGGAGCCGGGGCACTGAAGCTTTCTTT | CASSLARRSRGTEAFF
few | TRBJ2-7 | TRBV6-5 | . | TGTGCCAGCAGTTCTAAGGGGCGGGCGAACGAGCAGTACTTC | CASSSKGRANEQYF